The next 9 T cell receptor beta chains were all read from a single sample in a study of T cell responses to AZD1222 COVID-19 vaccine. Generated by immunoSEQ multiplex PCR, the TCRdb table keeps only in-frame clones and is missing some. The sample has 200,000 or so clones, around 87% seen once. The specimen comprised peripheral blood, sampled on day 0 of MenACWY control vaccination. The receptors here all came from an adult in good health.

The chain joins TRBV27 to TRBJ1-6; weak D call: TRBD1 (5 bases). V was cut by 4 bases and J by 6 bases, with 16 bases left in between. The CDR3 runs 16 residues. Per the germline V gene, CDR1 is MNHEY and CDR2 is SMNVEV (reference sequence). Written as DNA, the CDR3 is TGTGCCAGCAGTTCTCGGGACTGGCGGCGTAATTCACCCCTCCACTTT. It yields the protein CASSSRDWRRNSPLHF.

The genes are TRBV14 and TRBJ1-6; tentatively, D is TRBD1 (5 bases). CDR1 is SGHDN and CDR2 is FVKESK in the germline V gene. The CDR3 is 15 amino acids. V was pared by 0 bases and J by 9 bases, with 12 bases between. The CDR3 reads CASSQDPAGFSPLHF. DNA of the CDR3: TGTGCCAGCAGCCAAGATCCCGCAGGGTTTTCACCCCTCCACTTT. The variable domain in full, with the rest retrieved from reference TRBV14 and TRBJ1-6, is EAGVTQFPSHSVIEKGQTVTLRCDPISGHDNLYWYRRVMGKEIKFLLHFVKESKQDESGMPNNRFLAERTGGTYSTLKVQPAELEDSGVYFCASSQDPAGFSPLHFGNGTRLTVT.

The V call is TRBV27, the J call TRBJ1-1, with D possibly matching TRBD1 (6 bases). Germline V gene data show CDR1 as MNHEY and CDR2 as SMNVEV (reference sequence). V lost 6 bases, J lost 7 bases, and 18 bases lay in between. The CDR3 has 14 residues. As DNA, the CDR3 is TGTGCCAGCAGCCAACAGGGAGGGGTTTTTGAAGCTTTCTTT. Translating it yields CASSQQGGVFEAFF.

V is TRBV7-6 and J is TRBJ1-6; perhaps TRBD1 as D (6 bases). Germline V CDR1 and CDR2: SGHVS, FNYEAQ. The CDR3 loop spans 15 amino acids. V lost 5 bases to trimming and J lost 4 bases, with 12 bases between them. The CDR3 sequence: CASSPQTGYNSPLHF. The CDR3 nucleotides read TGTGCCAGCAGCCCTCAGACAGGATATAATTCACCCCTCCACTTT.

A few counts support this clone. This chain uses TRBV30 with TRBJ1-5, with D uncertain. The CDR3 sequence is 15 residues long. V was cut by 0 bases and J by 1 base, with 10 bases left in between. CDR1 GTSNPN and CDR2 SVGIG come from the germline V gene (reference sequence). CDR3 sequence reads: CAWSVKSKSNQPQHF. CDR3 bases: TGTGCCTGGAGTGTAAAGTCGAAGAGCAATCAGCCCCAGCATTTT.

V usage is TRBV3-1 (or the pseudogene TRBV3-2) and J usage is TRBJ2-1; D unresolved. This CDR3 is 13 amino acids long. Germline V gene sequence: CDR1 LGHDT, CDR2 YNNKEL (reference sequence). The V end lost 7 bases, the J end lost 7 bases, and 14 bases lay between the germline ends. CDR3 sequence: CASMGKGRNEQFF. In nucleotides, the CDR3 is TGTGCCAGCATGGGGAAGGGTAGGAATGAGCAGTTCTTC.

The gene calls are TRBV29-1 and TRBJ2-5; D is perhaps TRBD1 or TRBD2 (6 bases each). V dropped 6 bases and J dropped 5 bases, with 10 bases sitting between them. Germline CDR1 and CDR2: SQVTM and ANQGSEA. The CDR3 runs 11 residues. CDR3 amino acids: CSVRRGETQYF. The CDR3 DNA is TGCAGCGTCCGGAGGGGGGAGACCCAGTACTTC.

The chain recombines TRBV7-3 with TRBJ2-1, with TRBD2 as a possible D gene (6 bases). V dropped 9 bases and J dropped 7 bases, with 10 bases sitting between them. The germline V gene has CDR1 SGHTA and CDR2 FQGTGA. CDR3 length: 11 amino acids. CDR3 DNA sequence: TGTGCCAGTTCTGGGGGGAATGAGCAGTTCTTC. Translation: CASSGGNEQFF.

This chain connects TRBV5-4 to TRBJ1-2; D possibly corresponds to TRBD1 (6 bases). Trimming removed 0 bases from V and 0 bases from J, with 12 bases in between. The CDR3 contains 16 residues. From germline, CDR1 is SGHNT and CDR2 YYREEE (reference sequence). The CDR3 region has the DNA TGTGCCAGCAGCTTGGGACAGGCCACTACTAACTATGGCTACACCTTC. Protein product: CASSLGQATTNYGYTF.